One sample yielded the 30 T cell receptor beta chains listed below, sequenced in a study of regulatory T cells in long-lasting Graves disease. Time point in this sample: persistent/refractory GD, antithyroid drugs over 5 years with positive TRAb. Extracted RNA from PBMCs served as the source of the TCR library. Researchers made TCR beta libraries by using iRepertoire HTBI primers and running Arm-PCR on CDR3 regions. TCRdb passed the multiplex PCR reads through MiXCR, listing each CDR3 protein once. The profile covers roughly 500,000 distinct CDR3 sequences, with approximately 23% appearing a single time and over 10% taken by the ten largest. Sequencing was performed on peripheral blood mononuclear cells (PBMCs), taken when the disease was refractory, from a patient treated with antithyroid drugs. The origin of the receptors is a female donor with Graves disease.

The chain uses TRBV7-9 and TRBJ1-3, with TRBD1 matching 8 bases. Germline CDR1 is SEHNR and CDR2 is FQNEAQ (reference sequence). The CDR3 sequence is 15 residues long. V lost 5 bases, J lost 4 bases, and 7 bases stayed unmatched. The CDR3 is CASSPRTGLGNTIYF. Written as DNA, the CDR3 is TGTGCCAGCAGCCCAAGGACAGGGTTGGGAAACACCATATATTTT. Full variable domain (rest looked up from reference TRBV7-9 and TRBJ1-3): DTGVSQNPRHKITKRGQNVTFRCDPISEHNRLYWYRQTLGQGPEFLTYFQNEAQLEKSRLLSDRFSAERPKGSFSTLEIQRTEQGDSAMYLCASSPRTGLGNTIYFGEGSWLTVV.

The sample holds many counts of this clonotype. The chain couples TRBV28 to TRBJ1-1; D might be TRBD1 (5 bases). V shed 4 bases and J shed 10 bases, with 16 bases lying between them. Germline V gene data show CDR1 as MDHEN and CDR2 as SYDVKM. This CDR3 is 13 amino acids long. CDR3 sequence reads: CASSSINWDGAFF. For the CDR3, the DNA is TGTGCCAGCAGTTCGATAAACTGGGACGGAGCTTTCTTT.

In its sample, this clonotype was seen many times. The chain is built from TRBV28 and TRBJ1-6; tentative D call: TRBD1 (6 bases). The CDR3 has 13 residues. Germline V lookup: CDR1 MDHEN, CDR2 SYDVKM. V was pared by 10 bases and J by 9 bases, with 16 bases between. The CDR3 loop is CATSTGDASPLHF. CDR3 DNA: TGTGCCACTTCGACAGGCGACGCTTCACCCCTCCACTTT.

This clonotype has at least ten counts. CDR3 region: CSGRDDYGYTF. The CDR3 DNA sequence: TGCAGTGGAAGGGACGACTATGGCTACACCTTC. The J gene is TRBJ1-2, the V gene TRBV20-1; D is possibly TRBD1 (5 bases). The germline CDR1 and CDR2 sequences are DFQATT and SNEGSKA (reference sequence). Trimming removed 7 bases from V and 3 bases from J, with 9 bases in between. The CDR3 loop spans 11 amino acids.

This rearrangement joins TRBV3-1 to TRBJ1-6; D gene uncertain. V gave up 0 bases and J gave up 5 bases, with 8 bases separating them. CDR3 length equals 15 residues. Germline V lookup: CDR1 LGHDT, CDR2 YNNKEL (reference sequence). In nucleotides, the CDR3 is TGTGCCAGCAGCCAAGATGACCGGGATAATTCACCCCTCCACTTT. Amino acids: CASSQDDRDNSPLHF.

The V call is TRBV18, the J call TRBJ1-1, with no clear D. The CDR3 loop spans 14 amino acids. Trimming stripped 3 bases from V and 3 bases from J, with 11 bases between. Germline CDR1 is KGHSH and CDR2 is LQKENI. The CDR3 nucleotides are TGTGCCAGCTCACCGGCCACAAGGGACACTGAAGCTTTCTTT. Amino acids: CASSPATRDTEAFF.

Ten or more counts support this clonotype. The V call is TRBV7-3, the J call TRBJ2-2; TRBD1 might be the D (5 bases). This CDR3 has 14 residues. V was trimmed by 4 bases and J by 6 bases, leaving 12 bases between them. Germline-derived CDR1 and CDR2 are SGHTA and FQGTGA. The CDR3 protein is CASSSRQPSGELFF. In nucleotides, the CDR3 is TGTGCCAGCAGCTCGCGACAGCCCTCCGGGGAGCTGTTTTTT.

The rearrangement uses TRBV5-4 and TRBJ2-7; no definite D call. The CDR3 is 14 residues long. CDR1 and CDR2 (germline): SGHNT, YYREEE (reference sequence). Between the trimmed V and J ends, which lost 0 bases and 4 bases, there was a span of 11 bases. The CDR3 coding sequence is TGTGCCAGCAGCTTGGGCTATAAATCGTACGAGCAGTACTTC. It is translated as CASSLGYKSYEQYF.

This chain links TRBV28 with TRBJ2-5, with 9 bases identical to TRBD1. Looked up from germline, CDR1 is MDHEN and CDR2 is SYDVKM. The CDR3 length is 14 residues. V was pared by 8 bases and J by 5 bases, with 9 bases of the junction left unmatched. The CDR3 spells CASGDTGGTETQYF. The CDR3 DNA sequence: TGTGCCAGCGGGGACACAGGGGGCACGGAGACCCAGTACTTC. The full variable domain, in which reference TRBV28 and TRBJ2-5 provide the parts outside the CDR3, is DVKVTQSSRYLVKRTGEKVFLECVQDMDHENMFWYRQDPGLGLRLIYFSYDVKMKEKGDIPEGYSVSREKKERFSLILESASTNQTSMYLCASGDTGGTETQYFGPGTRLLVL.

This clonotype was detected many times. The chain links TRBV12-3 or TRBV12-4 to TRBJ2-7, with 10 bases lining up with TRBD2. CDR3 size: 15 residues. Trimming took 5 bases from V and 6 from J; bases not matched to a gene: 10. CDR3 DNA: TGTGCCAGCAGTCCGAGCGGGAGGGCCTCGTTCGAGCAGTACTTC. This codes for CASSPSGRASFEQYF.

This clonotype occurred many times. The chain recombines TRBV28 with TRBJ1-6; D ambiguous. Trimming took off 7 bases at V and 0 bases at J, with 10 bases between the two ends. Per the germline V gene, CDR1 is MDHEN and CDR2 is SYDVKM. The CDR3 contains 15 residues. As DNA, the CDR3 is TGTGCCAGCACCCAACAGTCCTCCTATAATTCACCCCTCCACTTT. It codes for CASTQQSSYNSPLHF.

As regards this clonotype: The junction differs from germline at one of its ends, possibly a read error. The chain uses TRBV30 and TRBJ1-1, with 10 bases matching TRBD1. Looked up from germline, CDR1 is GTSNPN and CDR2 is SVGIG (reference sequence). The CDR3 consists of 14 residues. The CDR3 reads CARSVRDRGPEAFF. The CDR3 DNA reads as TGTGCCCGGAGTGTTCGGGACAGGGGTCCTGAAGCTTTCTTT.

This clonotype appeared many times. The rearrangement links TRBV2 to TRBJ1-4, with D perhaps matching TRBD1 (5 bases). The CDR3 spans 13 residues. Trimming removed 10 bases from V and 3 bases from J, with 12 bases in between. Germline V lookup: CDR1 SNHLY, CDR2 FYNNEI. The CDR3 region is CATQGIPNEKLFF. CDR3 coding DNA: TGTGCCACCCAGGGTATCCCTAATGAAAAACTGTTTTTT.

For the CDR3, the DNA is TGTGCCAGCAGCGGGCCACAGGTCCTTAATGAAAAACTGTTTTTT. This encodes CASSGPQVLNEKLFF. The chain couples TRBV7-2 to TRBJ1-4; D is possibly TRBD1 (5 bases). This CDR3 has 15 residues. V was cut by 5 bases and J by 4 bases, with 14 bases left in between. Germline V lookup: CDR1 SGHTA, CDR2 FQGNSA.

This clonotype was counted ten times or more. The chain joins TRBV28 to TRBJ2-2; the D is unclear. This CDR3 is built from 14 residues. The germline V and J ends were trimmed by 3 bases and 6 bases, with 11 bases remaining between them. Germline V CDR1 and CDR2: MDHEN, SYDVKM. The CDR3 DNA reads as TGTGCCAGCAGTTTTATTTCGAGACCCGGGGAGCTGTTTTTT. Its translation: CASSFISRPGELFF.

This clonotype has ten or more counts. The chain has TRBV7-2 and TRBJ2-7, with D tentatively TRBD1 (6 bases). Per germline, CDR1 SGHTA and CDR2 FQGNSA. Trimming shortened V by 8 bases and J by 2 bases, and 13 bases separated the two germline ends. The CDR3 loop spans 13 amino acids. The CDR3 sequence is CASARTGPYEQYF. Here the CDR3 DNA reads TGTGCCAGCGCGCGCACAGGGCCCTACGAGCAGTACTTC. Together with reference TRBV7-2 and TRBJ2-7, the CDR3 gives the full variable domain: GAGVSQSPSNKVTEKGKDVELRCDPISGHTALYWYRQSLGQGLEFLIYFQGNSAPDKSGLPSDRFSAERTGGSVSTLTIQRTQQEDSAVYLCASARTGPYEQYFGPGTRLTVT.

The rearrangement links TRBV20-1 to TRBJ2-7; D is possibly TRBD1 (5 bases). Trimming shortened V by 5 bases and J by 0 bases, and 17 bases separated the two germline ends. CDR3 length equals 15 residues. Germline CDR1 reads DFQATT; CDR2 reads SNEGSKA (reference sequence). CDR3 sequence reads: CSAGSRVRGSYEQYF. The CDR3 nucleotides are TGCAGTGCTGGTTCTAGGGTAAGGGGCTCCTACGAGCAGTACTTC.

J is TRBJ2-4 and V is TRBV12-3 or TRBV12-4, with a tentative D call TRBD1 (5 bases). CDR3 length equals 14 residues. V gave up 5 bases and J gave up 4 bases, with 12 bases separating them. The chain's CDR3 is CASSEAGPKNIQYF. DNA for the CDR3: TGTGCCAGCAGTGAAGCAGGGCCGAAAAACATTCAGTACTTC.

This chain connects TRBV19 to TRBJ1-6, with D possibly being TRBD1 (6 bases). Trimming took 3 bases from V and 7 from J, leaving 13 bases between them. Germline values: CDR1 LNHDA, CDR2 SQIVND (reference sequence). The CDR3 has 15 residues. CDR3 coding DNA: TGTGCCAGTAGTATTGCGGGCAGGGGAAATTCACCCCTCCACTTT. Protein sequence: CASSIAGRGNSPLHF.

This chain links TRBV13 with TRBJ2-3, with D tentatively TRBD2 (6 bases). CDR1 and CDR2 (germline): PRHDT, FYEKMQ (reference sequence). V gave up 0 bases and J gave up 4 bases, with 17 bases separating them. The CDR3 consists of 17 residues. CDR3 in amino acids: CASSLGAWGGDPDTQYF. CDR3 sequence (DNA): TGTGCCAGCAGCTTAGGCGCCTGGGGCGGGGATCCAGATACGCAGTATTTT.

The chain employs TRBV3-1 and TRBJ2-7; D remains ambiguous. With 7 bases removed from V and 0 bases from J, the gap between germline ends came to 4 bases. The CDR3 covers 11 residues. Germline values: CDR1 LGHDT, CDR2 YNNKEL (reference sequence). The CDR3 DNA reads TGTGCCAGCAAAGGCTCCTACGAGCAGTACTTC. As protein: CASKGSYEQYF.

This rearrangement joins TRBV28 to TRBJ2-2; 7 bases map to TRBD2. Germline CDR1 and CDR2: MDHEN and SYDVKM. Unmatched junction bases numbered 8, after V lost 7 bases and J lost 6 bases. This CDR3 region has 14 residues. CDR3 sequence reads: CASTTGGRAGELFF. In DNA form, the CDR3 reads TGTGCCAGCACGACGGGGGGAAGGGCCGGGGAGCTGTTTTTT.

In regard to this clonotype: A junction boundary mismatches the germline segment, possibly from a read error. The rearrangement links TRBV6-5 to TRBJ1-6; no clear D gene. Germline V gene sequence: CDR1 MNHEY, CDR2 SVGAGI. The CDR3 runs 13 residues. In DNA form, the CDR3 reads TGTGCCTGCAGTTACGGTGATCATTCACCCCTCCACTTT. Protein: CACSYGDHSPLHF.

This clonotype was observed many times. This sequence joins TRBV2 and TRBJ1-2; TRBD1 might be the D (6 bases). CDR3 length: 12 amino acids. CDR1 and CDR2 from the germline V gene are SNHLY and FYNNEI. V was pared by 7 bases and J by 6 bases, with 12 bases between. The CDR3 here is CASTPDSHGYTF. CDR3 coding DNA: TGTGCCAGCACCCCGGACAGTCATGGCTACACCTTC.

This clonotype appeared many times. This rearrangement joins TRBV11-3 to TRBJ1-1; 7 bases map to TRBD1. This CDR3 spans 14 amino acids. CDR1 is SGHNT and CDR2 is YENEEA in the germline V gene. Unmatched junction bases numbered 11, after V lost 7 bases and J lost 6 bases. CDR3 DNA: TGTGCCAGCAAGCCCGGGACAGCTAAGTCTGAAGCTTTCTTT. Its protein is CASKPGTAKSEAFF.

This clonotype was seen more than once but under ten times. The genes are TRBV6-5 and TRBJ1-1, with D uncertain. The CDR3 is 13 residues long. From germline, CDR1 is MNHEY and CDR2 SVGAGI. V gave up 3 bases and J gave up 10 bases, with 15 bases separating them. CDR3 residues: CASSYKMGETAFF. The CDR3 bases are TGTGCCAGCAGTTATAAAATGGGTGAAACAGCTTTCTTT.

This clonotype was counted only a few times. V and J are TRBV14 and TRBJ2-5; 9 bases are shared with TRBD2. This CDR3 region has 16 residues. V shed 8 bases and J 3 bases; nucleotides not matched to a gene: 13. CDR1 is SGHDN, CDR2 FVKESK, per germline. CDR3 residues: CASAASGTYQKETQYF. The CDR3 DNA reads TGTGCCAGCGCCGCTAGCGGGACATACCAAAAAGAGACCCAGTACTTC.

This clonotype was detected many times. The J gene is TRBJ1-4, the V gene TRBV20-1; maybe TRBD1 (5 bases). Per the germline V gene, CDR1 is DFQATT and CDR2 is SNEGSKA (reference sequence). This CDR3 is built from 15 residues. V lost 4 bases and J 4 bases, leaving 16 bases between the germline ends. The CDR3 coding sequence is TGCAGTGCTAACAATCCGACAGCCCTTAATGAAAAACTGTTTTTT. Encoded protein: CSANNPTALNEKLFF.

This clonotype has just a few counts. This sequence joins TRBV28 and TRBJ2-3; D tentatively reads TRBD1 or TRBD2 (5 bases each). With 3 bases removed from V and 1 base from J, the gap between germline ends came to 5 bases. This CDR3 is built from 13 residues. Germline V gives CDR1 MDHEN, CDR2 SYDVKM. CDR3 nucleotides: TGTGCCAGCAGTTTGGGACGCACAGATACGCAGTATTTT. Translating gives CASSLGRTDTQYF.

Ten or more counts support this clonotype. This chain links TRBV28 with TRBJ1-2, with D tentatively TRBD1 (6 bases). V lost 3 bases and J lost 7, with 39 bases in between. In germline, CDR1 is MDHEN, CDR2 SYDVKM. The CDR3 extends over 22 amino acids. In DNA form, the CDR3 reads TGTGCCAGCAGTTTTCCAACCCTTACACAGGGTGGACCCACGAGTTTTGAGGTTGGCTACACCTTC. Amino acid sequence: CASSFPTLTQGGPTSFEVGYTF.